These T cell receptor beta chains were read from a single sample in a study of blood T cells in healthy people across ages. MiXCR, applied by TCRdb to the 5' RACE reads, yields one record per CDR3 protein. The data contain over a million distinct CDR3 sequences, about 42% of them singletons. Sequenced input: blood. These receptor sequences come from a woman aged 18-29 years in good health. Each CDR3 is given with its conserved first and last residue. The order of the fields is CDR3 protein, CDR3 DNA, J gene, D gene, V gene, clone size, CDR3 length. D genes are given only for firm matches. Clone size is given for some rows only: seen once, a few or many times, or a class if the clone is expanded.

cdr3_aa: CASSAVPQETQFF
cdr3_nt: TGTGCCAGCAGTGCTGTCCCGCAAGAGACCCAGTTCTTC
j_call: TRBJ2-1
d_call: .
v_call: TRBV25-1
clone_size: .
cdr3_length: 13

cdr3_aa: CATDVGLTPLEQYF
cdr3_nt: TGTGCCACCGACGTGGGGCTCACCCCCTTGGAGCAGTACTTC
j_call: TRBJ2-7
d_call: .
v_call: TRBV7-2
clone_size: .
cdr3_length: 14

cdr3_aa: CARTYDRGVETQYF
cdr3_nt: TGTGCCAGGACATACGACAGGGGCGTGGAGACCCAGTACTTC
j_call: TRBJ2-5
d_call: TRBD1
v_call: TRBV28
clone_size: .
cdr3_length: 14

cdr3_aa: CASSLAAQNNEQFF
cdr3_nt: TGTGCCAGCAGCTTAGCGGCGCAGAACAATGAGCAGTTCTTC
j_call: TRBJ2-1
d_call: .
v_call: TRBV7-8
clone_size: many
cdr3_length: 14

cdr3_aa: CASSQERQGAQYEQYF
cdr3_nt: TGCGCCAGCAGCCAAGAACGACAGGGGGCGCAGTACGAGCAGTACTTC
j_call: TRBJ2-7
d_call: TRBD1
v_call: TRBV4-3
clone_size: .
cdr3_length: 16

cdr3_aa: CATRLAGNQETQYF
cdr3_nt: TGTGCCACCCGACTAGCGGGAAACCAAGAGACCCAGTACTTC
j_call: TRBJ2-5
d_call: TRBD2
v_call: TRBV12-3/TRBV12-4
clone_size: few
cdr3_length: 14

cdr3_aa: CSGRGLAGAQYF
cdr3_nt: TGCAGCGGGCGCGGACTAGCGGGAGCGCAGTATTTT
j_call: TRBJ2-3
d_call: TRBD2
v_call: TRBV29-1
clone_size: .
cdr3_length: 12

cdr3_aa: CASSLAPQTYNEQYF
cdr3_nt: TGTGCCAGCAGCTTAGCTCCCCAAACCTACAATGAGCAGTACTTC
j_call: TRBJ2-7
d_call: .
v_call: TRBV11-2
clone_size: once
cdr3_length: 15

cdr3_aa: CTSSPGQGSYEQYF
cdr3_nt: TGTACCAGCAGCCCAGGACAGGGCTCCTACGAGCAGTACTTC
j_call: TRBJ2-7
d_call: TRBD1
v_call: TRBV7-2
clone_size: .
cdr3_length: 14

cdr3_aa: CSASRDSNTNEQFF
cdr3_nt: TGCAGTGCTAGCAGGGACAGTAACACCAATGAGCAGTTCTTC
j_call: TRBJ2-1
d_call: TRBD1
v_call: TRBV20-1
clone_size: .
cdr3_length: 14

cdr3_aa: CSVRGGPAEQFF
cdr3_nt: TGCAGCGTGAGGGGGGGTCCGGCTGAGCAGTTCTTC
j_call: TRBJ2-1
d_call: .
v_call: TRBV29-1
clone_size: .
cdr3_length: 12

cdr3_aa: CASSYDSNYEQYF
cdr3_nt: TGTGCCAGCAGTTATGACAGCAACTACGAGCAGTACTTC
j_call: TRBJ2-7
d_call: .
v_call: TRBV5-6
clone_size: few
cdr3_length: 13

cdr3_aa: CASSQLGSSYNEQFF
cdr3_nt: TGTGCCAGCAGCCAACTAGGGAGCTCCTACAATGAGCAGTTCTTC
j_call: TRBJ2-1
d_call: .
v_call: TRBV4-2
clone_size: .
cdr3_length: 15

cdr3_aa: CASSQDSPSAWTQYF
cdr3_nt: TGCGCCAGCAGCCAAGATTCCCCATCAGCGTGGACCCAGTACTTC
j_call: TRBJ2-5
d_call: .
v_call: TRBV4-1
clone_size: .
cdr3_length: 15

cdr3_aa: CASSARDRNTEAFF
cdr3_nt: TGTGCCAGCAGCGCCCGGGACAGGAACACTGAAGCTTTCTTT
j_call: TRBJ1-1
d_call: TRBD1
v_call: TRBV7-8
clone_size: .
cdr3_length: 14

cdr3_aa: CASSLEVTAYEQYF
cdr3_nt: TGTGCCAGCAGCTTAGAGGTAACAGCCTACGAGCAGTACTTC
j_call: TRBJ2-7
d_call: .
v_call: TRBV7-9
clone_size: .
cdr3_length: 14

cdr3_aa: CASSLEAGHSYGYTF
cdr3_nt: TGCGCCAGCAGCTTGGAGGCAGGGCATTCTTATGGCTACACCTTC
j_call: TRBJ1-2
d_call: .
v_call: TRBV5-1
clone_size: few
cdr3_length: 15

cdr3_aa: CASSPQGLNGGYTF
cdr3_nt: TGTGCCAGCAGCCCCCAGGGACTCAACGGTGGCTACACCTTC
j_call: TRBJ1-2
d_call: .
v_call: TRBV13
clone_size: .
cdr3_length: 14

cdr3_aa: CATSRTKDRGHYNEQYF
cdr3_nt: TGTGCCACCAGCAGAACAAAGGACAGGGGTCACTACAATGAGCAGTACTTC
j_call: TRBJ2-7
d_call: TRBD1
v_call: TRBV15
clone_size: few
cdr3_length: 17

cdr3_aa: CASSEPSSNEKLFF
cdr3_nt: TGTGCCAGCAGTGAACCCAGCTCTAATGAAAAACTGTTTTTT
j_call: TRBJ1-4
d_call: .
v_call: TRBV2
clone_size: .
cdr3_length: 14

cdr3_aa: CASSQDPPGVVSQPQHF
cdr3_nt: TGTGCCAGCAGCCAAGATCCGCCGGGCGTCGTTTCTCAGCCCCAGCATTTT
j_call: TRBJ1-5
d_call: .
v_call: TRBV3-1
clone_size: few
cdr3_length: 17

cdr3_aa: CASSYRSSGNTIYF
cdr3_nt: TGTGCCAGCAGTTACAGGAGCTCTGGAAACACCATATATTTT
j_call: TRBJ1-3
d_call: .
v_call: TRBV6-5
clone_size: .
cdr3_length: 14

cdr3_aa: CASSSLTRNTEAFF
cdr3_nt: TGTGCCAGCAGTTCCCTAACACGGAACACTGAAGCTTTCTTT
j_call: TRBJ1-1
d_call: .
v_call: TRBV27
clone_size: .
cdr3_length: 14

cdr3_aa: CASSRQGTTQYF
cdr3_nt: TGTGCCAGCAGCAGACAGGGGACCACGCAGTATTTT
j_call: TRBJ2-3
d_call: TRBD1
v_call: TRBV2
clone_size: .
cdr3_length: 12

cdr3_aa: CAWSVTAGGHEQFF
cdr3_nt: TGTGCCTGGAGTGTAACAGCGGGAGGCCATGAGCAGTTCTTC
j_call: TRBJ2-1
d_call: TRBD2
v_call: TRBV30
clone_size: .
cdr3_length: 14

cdr3_aa: CSARQTGVYEQYF
cdr3_nt: TGCAGTGCTAGACAGACAGGGGTCTACGAGCAGTACTTC
j_call: TRBJ2-7
d_call: TRBD1
v_call: TRBV20-1
clone_size: few
cdr3_length: 13

cdr3_aa: CSARPTSGGGTQYF
cdr3_nt: TGCAGTGCTAGACCTACTAGCGGGGGCGGTACGCAGTATTTT
j_call: TRBJ2-3
d_call: TRBD2
v_call: TRBV20-1
clone_size: .
cdr3_length: 14

cdr3_aa: CASSQPGLVYEQYF
cdr3_nt: TGCGCCAGCAGTCAACCGGGACTAGTCTACGAGCAGTACTTC
j_call: TRBJ2-7
d_call: TRBD2
v_call: TRBV5-1
clone_size: once
cdr3_length: 14

cdr3_aa: CASLATVPTLNTEAFF
cdr3_nt: TGTGCCAGCCTCGCGACGGTTCCAACCTTGAACACTGAAGCTTTCTTT
j_call: TRBJ1-1
d_call: .
v_call: TRBV18
clone_size: .
cdr3_length: 16

cdr3_aa: CSARDPGDPGYTF
cdr3_nt: TGCAGTGCTAGAGATCCGGGGGACCCTGGCTACACCTTC
j_call: TRBJ1-2
d_call: .
v_call: TRBV20-1
clone_size: .
cdr3_length: 13

cdr3_aa: CSARDLDRGTGELFF
cdr3_nt: TGCAGTGCTAGAGATTTGGACAGGGGTACCGGGGAGCTGTTTTTT
j_call: TRBJ2-2
d_call: TRBD1
v_call: TRBV20-1
clone_size: .
cdr3_length: 15

cdr3_aa: CSASDPGAGREKLFF
cdr3_nt: TGCAGTGCTAGTGACCCAGGGGCCGGCCGAGAAAAACTGTTTTTT
j_call: TRBJ1-4
d_call: .
v_call: TRBV20-1
clone_size: few
cdr3_length: 15

cdr3_aa: CAISWDANEQFF
cdr3_nt: TGTGCCATCAGCTGGGACGCCAATGAGCAGTTCTTC
j_call: TRBJ2-1
d_call: .
v_call: TRBV10-3
clone_size: few
cdr3_length: 12

cdr3_aa: CASSPQGQGTDEQYF
cdr3_nt: TGTGCCAGCAGTCCACAGGGACAGGGGACGGACGAGCAGTACTTC
j_call: TRBJ2-7
d_call: TRBD1
v_call: TRBV6-2/TRBV6-3
clone_size: .
cdr3_length: 15

cdr3_aa: CAISESGTTNSPLHF
cdr3_nt: TGTGCCATCAGTGAGTCTGGGACCACTAATTCACCCCTCCACTTT
j_call: TRBJ1-6
d_call: .
v_call: TRBV10-3
clone_size: .
cdr3_length: 15

cdr3_aa: CASSLAAPSLDNEQFF
cdr3_nt: TGTGCCAGCAGCTTAGCAGCCCCCTCCCTTGACAATGAGCAGTTCTTC
j_call: TRBJ2-1
d_call: .
v_call: TRBV7-6
clone_size: few
cdr3_length: 16

cdr3_aa: CASNSLRFTSGRVPSGTQYF
cdr3_nt: TGTGCCAGCAACTCACTCCGGTTTACTAGCGGGAGGGTGCCGTCGGGGACCCAGTACTTC
j_call: TRBJ2-5
d_call: TRBD2
v_call: TRBV6-1
clone_size: .
cdr3_length: 20

cdr3_aa: CASSLGQLRGNTIYF
cdr3_nt: TGCGCCAGCAGCTTGGGACAGCTTCGTGGAAACACCATATATTTT
j_call: TRBJ1-3
d_call: .
v_call: TRBV5-1
clone_size: .
cdr3_length: 15

cdr3_aa: CASSLYQSGGSVSPLHF
cdr3_nt: TGTGCCAGCAGCTTGTATCAATCAGGGGGCTCGGTTTCACCCCTCCACTTT
j_call: TRBJ1-6
d_call: TRBD1
v_call: TRBV7-2
clone_size: .
cdr3_length: 17

cdr3_aa: CASSVGGGGYLDEKLFF
cdr3_nt: TGTGCCAGCAGCGTAGGGGGGGGCGGCTATCTGGATGAAAAACTGTTTTTT
j_call: TRBJ1-4
d_call: .
v_call: TRBV9
clone_size: few
cdr3_length: 17